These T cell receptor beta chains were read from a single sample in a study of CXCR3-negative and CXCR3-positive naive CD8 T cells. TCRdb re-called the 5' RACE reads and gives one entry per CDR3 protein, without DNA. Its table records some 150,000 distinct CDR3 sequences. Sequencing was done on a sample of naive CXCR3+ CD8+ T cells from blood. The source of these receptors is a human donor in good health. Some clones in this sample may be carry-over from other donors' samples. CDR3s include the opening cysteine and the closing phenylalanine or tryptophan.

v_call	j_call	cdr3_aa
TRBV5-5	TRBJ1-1	CASSLTRVMNTEAFF
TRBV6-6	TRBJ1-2	CASSYSSTQGFNYGYTF
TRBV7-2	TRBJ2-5	CASSFGLAGAETQYF
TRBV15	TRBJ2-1	CATSRTSGAYNEQFF
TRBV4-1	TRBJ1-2	CASSQEPENYGYTF
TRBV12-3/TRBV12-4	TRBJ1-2	CASIQADYGYTF
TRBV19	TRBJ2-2	CASHWVTGELFF
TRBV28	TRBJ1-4	CASSSTGKENEKLFF
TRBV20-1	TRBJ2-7	CSAPGPGYEQYF
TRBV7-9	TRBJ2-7	CASRPGQTNEQYF
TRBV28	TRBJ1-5	CASTVVRQPQHF
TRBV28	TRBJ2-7	CASSFRGRRSYEQYF
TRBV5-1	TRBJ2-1	CASSLAMGNEQFF
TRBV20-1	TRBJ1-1	CSAEWRMDWSTEAFF
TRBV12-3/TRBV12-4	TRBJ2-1	CANSLFGATSGRASEQFF
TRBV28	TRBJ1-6	CASSLSVNSPLHF
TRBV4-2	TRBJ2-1	CASSQDPGGPPWEQFF
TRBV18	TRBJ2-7	CASSPGDSSSYEQYF
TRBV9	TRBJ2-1	CASSGTSVSYNEQFF
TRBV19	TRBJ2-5	CASSLGAETQYF
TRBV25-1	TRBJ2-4	CASSLTHAGDQYF
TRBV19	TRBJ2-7	CASSSGFYEQYF
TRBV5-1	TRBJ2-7	CASSLVGGIYEQYF
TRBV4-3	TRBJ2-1	CASSQDRFSGGFDEQFF
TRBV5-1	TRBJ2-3	CASSLPALRDTQYF
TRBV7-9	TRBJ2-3	CASSSNRGQGLTDTQYF
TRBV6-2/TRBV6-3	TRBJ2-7	CASSYYGGRYEQYF
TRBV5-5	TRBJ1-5	CASSSDDQGHQPQHF
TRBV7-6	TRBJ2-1	CASSQLAGLPLYNEQFF
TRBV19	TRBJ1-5	CASSIGPNQPQHF
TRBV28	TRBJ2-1	CASLDSSYNEQFF
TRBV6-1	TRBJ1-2	CASSDLFAGSNYGYTF
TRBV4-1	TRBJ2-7	CASSQDWGLASREQYF
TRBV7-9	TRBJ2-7	CASSAMDTIYEQYF
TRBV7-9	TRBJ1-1	CASSLVGVEAFF
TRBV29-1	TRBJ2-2	CSIVANTGELFF
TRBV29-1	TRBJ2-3	CSVETGGADTQYF
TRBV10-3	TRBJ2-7	CAISDVGPDEQYF
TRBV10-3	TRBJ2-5	CAISAEGSGGLQETQYF
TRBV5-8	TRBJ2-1	CASSTGTGYNEQFF